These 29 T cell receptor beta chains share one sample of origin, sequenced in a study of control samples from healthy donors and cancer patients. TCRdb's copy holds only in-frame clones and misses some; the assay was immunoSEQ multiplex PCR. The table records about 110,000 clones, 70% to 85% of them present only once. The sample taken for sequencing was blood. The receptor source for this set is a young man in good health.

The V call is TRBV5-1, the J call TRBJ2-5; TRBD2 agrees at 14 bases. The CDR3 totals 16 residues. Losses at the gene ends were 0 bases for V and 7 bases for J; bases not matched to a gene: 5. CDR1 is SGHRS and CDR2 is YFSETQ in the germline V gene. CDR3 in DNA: TGCGCCAGCAGCTTGGGACTAGCGGGGGGGTCAGGGACCCAGTACTTC. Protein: CASSLGLAGGSGTQYF.

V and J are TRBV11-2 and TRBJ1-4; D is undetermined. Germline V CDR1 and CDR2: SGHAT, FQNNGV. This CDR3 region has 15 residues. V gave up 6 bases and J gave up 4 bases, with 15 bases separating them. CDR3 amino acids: CASREKGKGNEKLFF. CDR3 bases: TGTGCCAGCAGGGAAAAGGGCAAGGGTAATGAAAAACTGTTTTTT. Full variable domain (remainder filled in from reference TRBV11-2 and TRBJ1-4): EAGVAQSPRYKIIEKRQSVAFWCNPISGHATLYWYQQILGQGPKLLIQFQNNGVVDDSQLPKDRFSAERLKGVDSTLKIQPAKLEDSAVYLCASREKGKGNEKLFFGSGTQLSVL.

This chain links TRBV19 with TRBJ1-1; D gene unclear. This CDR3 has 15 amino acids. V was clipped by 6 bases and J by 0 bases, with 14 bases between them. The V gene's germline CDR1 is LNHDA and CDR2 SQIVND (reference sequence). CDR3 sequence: CASSQERIMNTEAFF. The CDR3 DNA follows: TGTGCCAGTAGCCAAGAGCGGATTATGAACACTGAAGCTTTCTTT.

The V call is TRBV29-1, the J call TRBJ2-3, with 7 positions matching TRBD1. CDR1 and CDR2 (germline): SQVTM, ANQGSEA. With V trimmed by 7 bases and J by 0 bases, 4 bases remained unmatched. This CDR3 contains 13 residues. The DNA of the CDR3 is TGCAGCGGAGGGACAGCTAGCACAGATACGCAGTATTTT. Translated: CSGGTASTDTQYF.

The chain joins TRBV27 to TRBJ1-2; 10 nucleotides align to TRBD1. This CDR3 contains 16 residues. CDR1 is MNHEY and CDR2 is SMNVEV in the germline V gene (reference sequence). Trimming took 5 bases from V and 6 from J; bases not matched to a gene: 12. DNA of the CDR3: TGTGCCAGCAGTCCTTCGGACAGGGGGAAGCAGGATGGCTACACCTTC. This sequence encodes CASSPSDRGKQDGYTF.

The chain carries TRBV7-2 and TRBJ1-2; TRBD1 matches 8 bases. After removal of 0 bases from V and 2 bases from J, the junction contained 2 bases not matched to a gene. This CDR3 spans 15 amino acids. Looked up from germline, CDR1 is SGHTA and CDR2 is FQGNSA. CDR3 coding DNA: TGTGCCAGCAGCTTAGCGACAGGGGCGAACTATGGCTACACCTTC. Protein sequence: CASSLATGANYGYTF.

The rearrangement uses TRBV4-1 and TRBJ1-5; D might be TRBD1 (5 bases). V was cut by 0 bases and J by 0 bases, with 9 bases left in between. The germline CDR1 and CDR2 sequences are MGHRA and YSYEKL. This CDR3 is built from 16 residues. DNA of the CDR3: TGCGCCAGCAGCCAAGAAGGAGGGGTTAGCAATCAGCCCCAGCATTTT. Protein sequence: CASSQEGGVSNQPQHF.

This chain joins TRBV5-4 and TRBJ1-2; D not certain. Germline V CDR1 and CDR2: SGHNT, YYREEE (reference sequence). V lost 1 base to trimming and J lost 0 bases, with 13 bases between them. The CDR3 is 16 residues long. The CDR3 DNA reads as TGTGCCAGCAGCTTGTTTGATAGGACCCCTAACTATGGCTACACCTTC. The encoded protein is CASSLFDRTPNYGYTF.

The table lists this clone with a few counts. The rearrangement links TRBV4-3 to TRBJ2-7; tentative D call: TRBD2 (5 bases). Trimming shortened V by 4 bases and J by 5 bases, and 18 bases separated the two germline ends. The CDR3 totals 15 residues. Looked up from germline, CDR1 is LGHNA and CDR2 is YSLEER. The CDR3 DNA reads TGCGCCAGCAGCCTAGAGGGTACGCCATCGGACGAGCAGTACTTC. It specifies CASSLEGTPSDEQYF.

CDR3 loop: CASSARVGQPQHF. In DNA, the CDR3 is TGTGCCAGCAGCGCCCGAGTCGGCCAGCCCCAGCATTTT. The genes are TRBV7-8 and TRBJ1-5; D remains unclear. The V and J ends lost 5 bases and 7 bases respectively, with 12 bases between them. Per the germline V gene, CDR1 is SGHVS and CDR2 is FQNEAQ. The CDR3 is 13 residues long.

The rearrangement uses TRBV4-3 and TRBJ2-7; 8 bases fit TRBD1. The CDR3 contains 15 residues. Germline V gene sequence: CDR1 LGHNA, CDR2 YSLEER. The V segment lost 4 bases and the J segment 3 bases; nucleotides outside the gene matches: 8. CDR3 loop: CASSPDRGPFYEQYF. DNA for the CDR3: TGCGCCAGCAGCCCCGACAGGGGACCTTTCTACGAGCAGTACTTC.

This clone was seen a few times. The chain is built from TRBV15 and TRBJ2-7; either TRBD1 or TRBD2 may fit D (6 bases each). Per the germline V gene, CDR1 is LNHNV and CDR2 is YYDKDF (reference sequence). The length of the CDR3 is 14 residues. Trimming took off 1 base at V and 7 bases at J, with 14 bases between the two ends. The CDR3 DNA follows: TGTGCCACCAGCAGAGGGGGGGCTCTGAGAGAGCAGTACTTC. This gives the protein CATSRGGALREQYF.

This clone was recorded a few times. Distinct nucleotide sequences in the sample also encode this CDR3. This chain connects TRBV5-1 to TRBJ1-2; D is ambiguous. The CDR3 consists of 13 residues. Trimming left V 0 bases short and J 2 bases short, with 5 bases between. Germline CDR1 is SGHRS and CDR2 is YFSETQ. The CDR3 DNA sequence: TGCGCCAGCAGCTTGGACGGAAACTATGGCTACACCTTC. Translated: CASSLDGNYGYTF.

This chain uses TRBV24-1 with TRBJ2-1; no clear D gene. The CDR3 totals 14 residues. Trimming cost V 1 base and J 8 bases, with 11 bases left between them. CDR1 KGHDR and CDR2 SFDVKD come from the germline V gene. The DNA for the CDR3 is TGTGCCACCAGTGATTTCAAGGTCCTTTATGAGCAGTTCTTC. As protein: CATSDFKVLYEQFF.

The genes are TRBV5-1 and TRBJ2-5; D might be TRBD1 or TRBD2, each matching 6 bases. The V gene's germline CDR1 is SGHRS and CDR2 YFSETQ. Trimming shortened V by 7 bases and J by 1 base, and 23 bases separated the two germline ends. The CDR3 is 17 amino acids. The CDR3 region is CASRVGGIKGPQETQYF. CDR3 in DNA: TGCGCCAGCCGAGTGGGGGGCATCAAGGGTCCCCAAGAGACCCAGTACTTC.

CDR3 nucleotides: TGCGCCAGCAGCTCTACCGGGACAGGGGGAACGTCGAACGAAAAACTGTTTTTT. Protein product: CASSSTGTGGTSNEKLFF. The rearrangement uses TRBV5-1 and TRBJ1-4; 11 positions agree with TRBD1. Germline lookup yields CDR1 SGHRS and CDR2 YFSETQ. This CDR3 has 18 residues. Trimming removed 3 bases from V and 8 bases from J; junction bases left unmatched: 15.

This CDR3 reads CASSVEPHSGNTIYF. The CDR3 DNA reads as TGTGCCAGCAGCGTAGAGCCTCACTCTGGAAACACCATATATTTT. The chain is built from TRBV9 and TRBJ1-3, with D unclear. This CDR3 spans 15 amino acids. Germline V CDR1 and CDR2: SGDLS, YYNGEE. Trimming left V 0 bases short and J 0 bases short, with 7 bases between. Full variable domain (missing parts from reference TRBV9 and TRBJ1-3): DSGVTQTPKHLITATGQRVTLRCSPRSGDLSVYWYQQSLDQGLQFLIQYYNGEERAKGNILERFSAQQFPDLHSELNLSSLELGDSALYFCASSVEPHSGNTIYFGEGSWLTVV.

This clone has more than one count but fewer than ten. The CDR3 spells CASSFLSRGQRGLKETQYF. CDR3 sequence (DNA): TGTGCCAGCAGCTTTCTGTCGCGGGGACAGCGGGGCTTAAAAGAGACCCAGTACTTC. This sequence joins TRBV7-8 and TRBJ2-5; the D gene could be TRBD1 or TRBD2 (7 bases each). The CDR3 has 19 residues. Germline CDR1 SGHVS, CDR2 FQNEAQ. V dropped 3 bases and J dropped 3 bases, with 26 bases sitting between them.

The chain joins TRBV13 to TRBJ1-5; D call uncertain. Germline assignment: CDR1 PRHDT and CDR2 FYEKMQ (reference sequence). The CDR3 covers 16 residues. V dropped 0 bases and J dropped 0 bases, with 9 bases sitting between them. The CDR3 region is CASSLGVENSNQPQHF. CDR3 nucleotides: TGTGCCAGCAGCTTAGGAGTCGAGAATAGCAATCAGCCCCAGCATTTT.

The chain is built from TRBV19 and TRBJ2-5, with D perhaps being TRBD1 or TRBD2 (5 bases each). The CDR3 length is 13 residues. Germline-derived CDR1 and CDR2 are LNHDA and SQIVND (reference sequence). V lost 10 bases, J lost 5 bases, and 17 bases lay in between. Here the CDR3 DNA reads TGTGCCACCAACATTCCGGGACGGGAGACCCAGTACTTC. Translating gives CATNIPGRETQYF.

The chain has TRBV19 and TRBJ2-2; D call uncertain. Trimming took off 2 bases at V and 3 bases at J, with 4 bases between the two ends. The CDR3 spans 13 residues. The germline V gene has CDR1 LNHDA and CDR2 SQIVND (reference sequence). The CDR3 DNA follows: TGTGCCAGTAGTATATTGGACACCGGGGAGCTGTTTTTT. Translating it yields CASSILDTGELFF.

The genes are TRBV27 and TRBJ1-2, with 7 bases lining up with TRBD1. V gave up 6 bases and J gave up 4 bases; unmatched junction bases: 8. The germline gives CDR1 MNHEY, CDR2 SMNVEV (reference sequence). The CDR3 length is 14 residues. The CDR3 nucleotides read TGTGCCAGCAGCCCCAGGACAGGCTCCTATGGCTACACCTTC. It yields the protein CASSPRTGSYGYTF.

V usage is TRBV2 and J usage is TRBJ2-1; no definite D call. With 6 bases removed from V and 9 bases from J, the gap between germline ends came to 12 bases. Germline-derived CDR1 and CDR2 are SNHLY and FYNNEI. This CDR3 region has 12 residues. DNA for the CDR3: TGTGCCAGCAGGGACGATCTCCCTGAGCAGTTCTTC. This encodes CASRDDLPEQFF.

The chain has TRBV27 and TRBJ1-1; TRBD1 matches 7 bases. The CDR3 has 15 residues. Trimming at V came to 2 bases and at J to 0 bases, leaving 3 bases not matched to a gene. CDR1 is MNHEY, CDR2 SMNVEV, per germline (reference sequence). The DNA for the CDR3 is TGTGCCAGCAGTTTAACCAGGGGGGTGAACACTGAAGCTTTCTTT. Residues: CASSLTRGVNTEAFF.

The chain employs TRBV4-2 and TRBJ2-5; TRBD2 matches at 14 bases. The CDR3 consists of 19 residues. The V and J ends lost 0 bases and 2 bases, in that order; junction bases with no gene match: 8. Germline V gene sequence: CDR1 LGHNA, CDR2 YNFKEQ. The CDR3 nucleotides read TGTGCCAGCAGCCAAGACCCGCCGACTAGCGGGGGGGGGCAAGAGACCCAGTACTTC. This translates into CASSQDPPTSGGGQETQYF.

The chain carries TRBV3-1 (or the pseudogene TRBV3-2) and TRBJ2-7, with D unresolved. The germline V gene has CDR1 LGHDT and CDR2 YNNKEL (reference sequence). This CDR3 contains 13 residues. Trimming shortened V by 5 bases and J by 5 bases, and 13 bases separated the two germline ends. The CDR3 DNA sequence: TGTGCCAGCAGCGCGGTGGAACGCCACGAGCAGTACTTC. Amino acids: CASSAVERHEQYF.

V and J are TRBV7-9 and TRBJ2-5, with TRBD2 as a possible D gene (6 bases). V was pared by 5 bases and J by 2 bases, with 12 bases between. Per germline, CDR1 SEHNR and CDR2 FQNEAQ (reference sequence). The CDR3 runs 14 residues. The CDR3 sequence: CASSLSTSQETQYF. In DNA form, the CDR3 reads TGTGCCAGCAGCCTGTCGACTAGTCAAGAGACCCAGTACTTC.

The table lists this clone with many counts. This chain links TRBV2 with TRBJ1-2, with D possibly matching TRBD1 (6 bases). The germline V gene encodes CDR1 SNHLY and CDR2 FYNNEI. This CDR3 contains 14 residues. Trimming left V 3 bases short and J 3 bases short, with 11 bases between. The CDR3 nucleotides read TGTGCCAGCAGTGAGGCAGGGGTCGACTATGGCTACACCTTC. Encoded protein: CASSEAGVDYGYTF.

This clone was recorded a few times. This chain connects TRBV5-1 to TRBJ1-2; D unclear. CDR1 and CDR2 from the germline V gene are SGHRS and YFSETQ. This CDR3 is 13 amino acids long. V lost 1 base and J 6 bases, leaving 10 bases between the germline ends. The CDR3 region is CASSLSGPDGYTF. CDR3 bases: TGCGCCAGCAGCTTGAGCGGGCCAGATGGCTACACCTTC.